The clone carrying this TCR delta chain was detected only a few times. This entry belongs to a study of gamma-delta T cells after stem cell transplantation. TCRdb reprocessed the RT-PCR reads using CATT. This sample carries nearly 600 delta-chain clones, around 43% of them seen once, and the ten largest clones take 72%. The CDR3 runs 19 residues. The V gene end was trimmed by 1 base and the J gene end by 1 base; junction bases not matched to a gene: 5. In germline, CDR1 is GEAIGNYY, CDR2 EKD. The gene calls are TRDV2 and TRDJ3; 11 nucleotides line up with TRDD3. The specimen sequenced was gamma-delta T cells. This TCR was sampled from a human donor. It is not recorded whose cells these are; they may come from a transplant donor. The CDR3: CACDTGGYGRSWDTRQMFF. DNA for the CDR3: TGTGCCTGTGACACTGGGGGATACGGGAGATCCTGGGACACCCGACAGATGTTTTTC.